The present T cell receptor beta chain was sequenced within a study of T cell responses to AZD1222 COVID-19 vaccine. Germline-derived CDR1 and CDR2 are MNHEY and SMNVEV (reference sequence). This CDR3 spans 14 amino acids. After removal of 5 bases from V and 5 bases from J, the junction contained 8 bases not matched to a gene. Clones were read by immunoSEQ multiplex PCR, and TCRdb kept only the in-frame ones, dropping some. The table shows 25,000 to 35,000 clones, with over 75% occurring only once. The clonotype was recovered from an adult in good health. The sequencing here drew on peripheral blood, taken on day 0 of AZD1222 vaccination. The gene calls are TRBV27 and TRBJ2-5; 7 nucleotides line up with TRBD1. DNA for the CDR3: TGTGCCAGCAGTCTAGACAGGGTTGGGGAGACCCAGTACTTC. Translated: CASSLDRVGETQYF.